This passage covers 15 T cell receptor beta chains from one sample sequenced in a study of beta chain features in type 1 diabetes. As every portion of the isolated RNA was reverse transcribed, the sequencing read expressed TCRB transcripts. TCRdb's copy holds only in-frame clones and misses some; the assay was immunoSEQ multiplex PCR. The table lists about 900,000 clones, around a sixth of them singletons. The specimen sequenced was naive CD4+ T cells from blood. These receptors were obtained from a woman aged 18-29 years in good health.

The genes are TRBV28 and TRBJ2-5; D is undetermined. CDR1 MDHEN and CDR2 SYDVKM come from the germline V gene. V lost 3 bases and J lost 3, with 11 bases in between. This CDR3 has 14 residues. In DNA form, the CDR3 reads TGTGCCAGCAGTTTGGTCGGATGGGAAGAGACCCAGTACTTC. Protein: CASSLVGWEETQYF.

This clone has a handful of counts. CDR3 DNA: TGTGCCAGCAGTTCCCGGGACAGGGGATATCCCGAGCAGTACTTC. Protein: CASSSRDRGYPEQYF. The J gene is TRBJ2-7, the V gene TRBV6-6; 10 nucleotides line up with TRBD1. V was clipped by 4 bases and J by 6 bases; unmatched bases: 9. The CDR3 is 15 amino acids. The germline V gene has CDR1 MNHNY and CDR2 SVGAGI (reference sequence).

This clone was counted only a few times. This sequence joins TRBV7-2 and TRBJ2-7; D not certain. The CDR3 runs to 13 residues. Germline V gene lookup returns CDR1 SGHTA and CDR2 FQGNSA. V lost 2 bases and J 4 bases, leaving 9 bases between the germline ends. CDR3 amino acids: CASSLNYIYEQYF. In DNA form, the CDR3 reads TGTGCCAGCAGCTTAAACTACATATACGAGCAGTACTTC. Drawing the rest from reference TRBV7-2 and TRBJ2-7, the complete variable domain is GAGVSQSPSNKVTEKGKDVELRCDPISGHTALYWYRQSLGQGLEFLIYFQGNSAPDKSGLPSDRFSAERTGGSVSTLTIQRTQQEDSAVYLCASSLNYIYEQYFGPGTRLTVT.

The J gene is TRBJ2-5, the V gene TRBV7-9; D remains ambiguous. CDR1 and CDR2 from the germline V gene are SEHNR and FQNEAQ (reference sequence). Trimming left V 1 base short and J 5 bases short, with 8 bases between. This CDR3 is built from 13 residues. This CDR3 reads CASSLGDWETQYF. The CDR3 nucleotides read TGTGCCAGCAGCTTAGGAGATTGGGAGACCCAGTACTTC.

This clone has more than one count but fewer than ten. Compared with germline, one end of the junction differs, possibly owing to a read error. The rearrangement links TRBV7-2 to TRBJ2-3, with 8 positions matching TRBD2. CDR3 size: 16 residues. Germline lookup yields CDR1 SGHTA and CDR2 FQGNSA. CDR3 sequence (DNA): TGTGCCAGCAGCGTAGCGGGGACTACAATCACAGATACGCAGTATTTT. Translation gives CASSVAGTTITDTQYF.

The sample holds a few counts of this clone. Written as DNA, the CDR3 is TGTGCCAGCTCACCAAGTCACTTCTCTGGAAACACCATATATTTT. This translates into CASSPSHFSGNTIYF. The chain joins TRBV18 to TRBJ1-3; no firm D call. The V and J ends lost 2 bases and 0 bases respectively, with 8 bases between them. This CDR3 comprises 15 residues. Germline V gene data show CDR1 as KGHSH and CDR2 as LQKENI.

This clone occurred a few times. The genes are TRBV29-1 and TRBJ2-7; 7 bases are a match to TRBD2. CDR1 is SQVTM and CDR2 is ANQGSEA in the germline V gene. V dropped 4 bases and J dropped 6; count of bases not matched to a gene: 9. The CDR3 sequence is 13 residues long. This CDR3 is CSVAGGGALEQYF. The CDR3 coding sequence is TGCAGCGTTGCCGGCGGGGGTGCCCTCGAGCAGTACTTC.

This clone was found a few times. The sample contains more than one DNA sequence encoding this CDR3. V usage is TRBV7-9 and J usage is TRBJ2-1; D may correspond to TRBD1 or TRBD2 (5 bases each). The CDR3 is 14 amino acids. Deletions cut 3 bases from V and 2 bases from J, with 8 bases between. Germline CDR1 reads SEHNR; CDR2 reads FQNEAQ (reference sequence). The CDR3, as DNA: TGTGCCAGCAGCTTCCGGGACCCCTACAATGAGCAGTTCTTC. It codes for CASSFRDPYNEQFF.

This clone has a handful of counts. The chain has TRBV5-6 and TRBJ2-3; the match to TRBD2 covers 16 bases. The junction had 5 bases not matched to a gene; V was cut back by 4 bases and J by 3 bases. Germline CDR1 and CDR2: SGHDT and YYEEEE. The CDR3 has 17 amino acids. CDR3 protein: CASSGTSGRAYTDTQYF. Written as DNA, the CDR3 is TGTGCCAGCAGCGGGACTAGCGGGAGGGCCTATACAGATACGCAGTATTTT.

This clone was recorded a few times. This chain uses TRBV7-8 with TRBJ1-5, with TRBD1 identical over 7 bases. The CDR3 length is 14 residues. Per the germline V gene, CDR1 is SGHVS and CDR2 is FQNEAQ. The V and J ends lost 4 bases and 5 bases, in that order; junction bases with no gene match: 5. CDR3 nucleotide sequence: TGTGCCAGCAGCTCTCGGACAGGTGATCAGCCCCAGCATTTT. Amino acids: CASSSRTGDQPQHF.

The gene calls are TRBV5-1 and TRBJ2-5, with D uncertain. CDR1 and CDR2 (germline): SGHRS, YFSETQ. V shed 1 base and J shed 4 bases, with 17 bases lying between them. This CDR3 has 16 amino acids. The CDR3 sequence is CASSLRFGQSGETQYF. For the CDR3, the DNA is TGCGCCAGCAGCTTGCGGTTCGGGCAGAGTGGAGAGACCCAGTACTTC.

CDR3 sequence (DNA): TGTGCCAGCAGCCGAGCTGGGACAGACTACGAGCAGTACTTC. Translation: CASSRAGTDYEQYF. The chain is built from TRBV7-8 and TRBJ2-7, with TRBD1 matching 7 bases. The CDR3 runs to 14 residues. V was clipped by 5 bases and J by 3 bases; unmatched bases: 7. Germline CDR1 SGHVS, CDR2 FQNEAQ.

This rearrangement joins TRBV7-9 to TRBJ1-4; TRBD1 matches at 7 bases. Germline loops: CDR1 SEHNR, CDR2 FQNEAQ (reference sequence). The CDR3 spans 14 residues. The V segment lost 5 bases and the J segment 4 bases; nucleotides outside the gene matches: 4. The CDR3 reads CASSRTGYNEKLFF. Written as DNA, the CDR3 is TGTGCCAGCAGCAGGACAGGCTATAATGAAAAACTGTTTTTT.

This clone was picked up a small number of times. The chain has TRBV7-9 and TRBJ2-6; D remains ambiguous. Germline lookup yields CDR1 SEHNR and CDR2 FQNEAQ (reference sequence). Trimming pared 1 base from V and 0 bases from J, leaving 13 bases between. The CDR3 consists of 18 residues. For the CDR3, the DNA is TGTGCCAGCAGCTTAGTGAGTAGCTTACGCTCTGGGGCCAACGTCCTGACTTTC. Its translation is CASSLVSSLRSGANVLTF.

This clone was picked up many times. This sequence joins TRBV23-1 and TRBJ1-4; possible D gene TRBD1, 5 bases. TRBV23-1 is treated as an ORF (open reading frame) with a function not yet certain. Trimming removed 4 bases from V and 5 bases from J, with 8 bases in between. The CDR3 is 13 residues long. CDR3 nucleotide sequence: TGCGCCAGCAGTCGGGGGAGAAATGAAAAACTGTTTTTT. This sequence encodes CASSRGRNEKLFF.